This T cell receptor beta chain was found in a study of blood T cells in healthy people across ages. Broader study findings: A roughly linear age-dependent decrease characterized TCR beta diversity per million T cells. Researchers judged that diversity estimates from one million T cells fell short of true values.

For the second PCR, which ran for about 7 to 12 cycles, a sample-barcoded 5' primer and a J-beta primer mix were used. Each cDNA was tagged by a template-switch adaptor containing 12 random nucleotides. TCRdb re-called the 5' RACE reads through MiXCR, storing one row per CDR3 protein. The sample comprises 1.5 million to 2 million distinct CDR3 sequences, over 25% of which are singletons, and roughly 8% rests with the top ten. For this clonotype: The antigen is unknown.

The extraction recovered at least 6 micrograms of total RNA per sample. The CDR3 is 17 amino acids. The germline gives CDR1 MNHNS, CDR2 SASEGT. V lost 4 bases to trimming and J lost 6 bases; unmatched junction nucleotides: 11. This TCR was sampled from a woman aged 25 to 39 in good health. The sample consisted of blood. The rearrangement links TRBV6-1 to TRBJ2-1; 11 nucleotides agree with TRBD2. In DNA form, the CDR3 reads TGTGCCAGCAGTGGAGGGCTAGCGGGAGGCCCCTCCAATGAGCAGTTCTTC. Translated, it gives CASSGGLAGGPSNEQFF.